The T cell receptor beta chain under discussion was sequenced for a study of T cells in Graves' hyperthyroidism and ophthalmopathy (dated by TCRdb to about 2019). In the study overall: Peripheral blood samples were taken at the time of initial diagnosis, prior to any treatment. In more than 5 Graves' hyperthyroidism patients, the study also compared T-cell repertoires from thyroid tissue with T-cell repertoires from blood. Whether ophthalmopathy could be predicted prospectively was tested in an independent validation cohort made up of roughly 19 hyperthyroidism patients plus 17 patients who later progressed to ophthalmopathy. To identify distinguishing TCR V-J signatures, a discovery cohort of 90 to 100 patients was used, comprising 40 to 45 with Graves' ophthalmopathy and around 57 with stable Graves' hyperthyroidism. For training and testing, the 95 to 100 patients in the discovery cohort were randomly divided in a 7:3 ratio. According to the paper, TCR Vbeta CDR3 sequencing was carried out on about 140 peripheral blood samples, which came from more than 40 ophthalmopathy, around 74 hyperthyroidism and around 17 progressor patients. After sampling, hyperthyroidism patients received methimazole starting at 30 mg daily, and ophthalmopathy patients received high-dose intravenous methylprednisolone. Study-wide findings and limitations: In cross-validation, a model built on a 13 V-J signature told ophthalmopathy apart from stable hyperthyroidism with under 90% sensitivity and around 81% specificity, and in testing the same model reached 80%/75%. Sample size was not statistically predetermined, and investigators were not blinded to group allocation. In validation, the model predicted progression to ophthalmopathy a median of 6.5 months before onset, with about 67% sensitivity and almost 75% specificity. Most expanded thyroid clonotypes (frequency above 0.001) were also found in blood, which suggests that blood repertoires may mirror thyroid immune responses.

The V and J ends are trimmed by 8 bases and 13 bases, leaving 24 bases between them. The CDR3 measures 15 amino acids from cysteine to phenylalanine. Just CDR3 DNA is preserved here, 45 bases in frame from base 1. Reading the germline V gene gives CDR1 MDHEN and CDR2 SYDVKM. TCR beta CDR3 regions were amplified from RNA transcripts. The TCR CDR3 was subjected to a first round of RT-PCR using the HTBI primer set and the Qiagen OneStep RT-PCR kit. The libraries were constructed in a second round of multiplex PCR and then size-selected and purified. Libraries were sequenced paired-end with 100 bp reads on an Illumina HiSeq2000. The paper's processing steps were these. SOAPnuke was used to process the raw data, with reads discarded if the reads contained adapters or uncalled bases, had a mean Phred below 15, or lacked an exact constant-primer or identifier match. COPE v1.2.5 was used to merge the high-quality paired reads, and each unique nucleotide sequence was defined as a clonotype. MiTCR v1.1 was used to align the clonotypes against IMGT TRBV, TRBD and TRBJ reference segments. The analysis was restricted to V-J combinations with a frequency above 0.0001, which together covered 99% to 99.2% of the repertoires. The TCS score was defined as F50 (clonal expansion) divided by E x V (chaos), with BLOSUM62-based TCRdist calculated between CDR3 peptides within each V-J. Welch's t-statistics and random forest reduced approximately 520 V-J features to 13, which were used in a naive Bayes classifier (R e1071). TCRdb passed the public sequencing reads through fastp at Q25 and MiXCR, retaining productive beta sequences. Rows matching on CDR3 protein sequence are summarized as one entry with the most common DNA and genes. None of the V and J calls come from the authors' own analysis; TCRdb made them. This sample is represented by 550,000 to 650,000 distinct CDR3 sequences; 13% to 15% of them were singletons. The ten largest clonotypes hold about 15% of the sample.

Stable Graves' hyperthyroidism was defined as no progression to ophthalmopathy during 18 months of follow-up. Hyperthyroidism patients were aged 18 to 65 years and newly diagnosed, with disease duration of less than 2 months. Any patient with an uncontrolled infection, another autoimmune disease, pregnancy or lactation was excluded. Clinical symptoms, serum thyroxine and TRAb, thyroid ultrasound, and orbital computed tomography formed the basis for the diagnoses. PBMCs were isolated from around 10 ml of fresh peripheral blood by Ficoll-Paque density gradient centrifugation. Total RNA was extracted using Trizol reagent, and RNA quality was assessed on an Agilent 2100 Bioanalyzer. This clonotype was seen many times. It lacks a known antigen. Base qualities are not recorded, but no much larger clone differs from it by a single base.

The receptor chain draws on TRBV28 and TRBJ1-6, with TRBD1 tentatively as D gene (6 bases match). The sequence was collected from a woman in her 40s with Graves' hyperthyroidism. The sample comprised blood. The sequenced DNA: TGTGCCAGCCTCGAACAACAGGGAGTATCGTCCCCCCTCCACTTT. It translates to CASLEQQGVSSPLHF.